This record looks at one T cell receptor beta chain sequence and its context. The data belong to a study of PD-L1 blockade in urothelial cancer. Study at large: Per blood sample, T cells had a median of approximately 150,000.

The time point here: peripheral blood 6 weeks after treatment start. Each PCR contained spiked-in synthetic TCR analog templates. Here immunoSEQ multiplex PCR was the method, and the copy in TCRdb shows in-frame clones only, minus some. Here the sample spans roughly 110,000 clones, less than 95% being singletons. Germline values: CDR1 SGHTA, CDR2 FQGTGA. The V gene end was trimmed by 2 bases and the J gene end by 1 base; junction bases not matched to a gene: 3. The CDR3 loop spans 15 amino acids. This receptor was taken from a man aged 55 to 69 with urothelial cancer. The rearrangement uses TRBV7-3 and TRBJ2-5; 8 nucleotides line up with TRBD2. Sequencing used PBMCs, obtained around atezolizumab (anti-PD-L1) treatment. The CDR3 coding sequence is TGTGCCAGCAGCTTAGCCGGGACTAGCCAAGAGACCCAGTACTTC. This codes for CASSLAGTSQETQYF.